This entry features one T cell receptor (beta chain) sequence. This specimen comes from a study of preoperative IRX-2 immunotherapy in early breast cancer. Specified treatment: preoperative locoregional IRX-2 cytokine immunotherapy. This phase Ib study tested locoregional IRX-2 cytokine immunotherapy given before surgery. Profiled with immunoSEQ multiplex PCR; TCRdb holds only in-frame clones, not every one. The sample yields tens of thousands of clones, around 75% seen once. Per the germline V gene, CDR1 is SGHNT and CDR2 is YENEEA. Germline trimming cut 7 bases from V and 2 bases from J; bases unmatched to any gene: 5. The CDR3 sequence is 14 residues long.

Sequencing used lymph node tissue, obtained before IRX-2 immunotherapy. The genes are TRBV11-3 and TRBJ2-3; 8 nucleotides match TRBD1. The sequence derives from a human donor with breast cancer. This CDR3 reads CASTGQGNTDTQYF. The CDR3 nucleotides read TGTGCCAGCACTGGACAGGGCAACACAGATACGCAGTATTTT.